Each of the 23 T cell receptor beta chains below was sequenced from the same sample in a study of blood T cell repertoires in COVID-19. The table came from immunoSEQ multiplex PCR; TCRdb's copy has only in-frame clones and leaves some out. This table has about 250,000 clones, roughly nine tenths appearing once. Material for sequencing was peripheral blood. The origin of the receptors is an older woman who had recovered from COVID-19.

The chain combines TRBV12-3 or TRBV12-4 with TRBJ2-1, with D tentatively TRBD1 (6 bases). This CDR3 contains 13 residues. Trimming took 4 bases from V and 4 from J, leaving 8 bases between them. The CDR3 DNA is TGTGCCAGCAGTTACGGACAGTACAATGAGCAGTTCTTC. Translation: CASSYGQYNEQFF.

The chain employs TRBV5-6 and TRBJ2-3; 7 nucleotides agree with TRBD2. The CDR3 spans 15 residues. Germline lookup yields CDR1 SGHDT and CDR2 YYEEEE. The V and J ends lost 0 bases and 3 bases, in that order; junction bases with no gene match: 4. The CDR3, as DNA: TGTGCCAGCAGCTTGGGGTCTAGCGGTACAGATACGCAGTATTTT. Protein sequence: CASSLGSSGTDTQYF.

This chain joins TRBV5-4 and TRBJ2-7; TRBD1 agrees at 12 bases. The CDR3 has 15 amino acids. V lost 0 bases, J lost 5 bases, and 3 bases stayed unmatched. Germline V gene lookup returns CDR1 SGHNT and CDR2 YYREEE (reference sequence). In DNA form, the CDR3 reads TGTGCCAGCAGCTTGGTGGGACAGGGGGCCCACGAGCAGTACTTC. Protein sequence: CASSLVGQGAHEQYF.

The V gene is TRBV5-6, the J gene TRBJ2-7, with 9 bases fitting TRBD2. After removal of 4 bases from V and 2 bases from J, the junction contained 10 bases not matched to a gene. Per germline, CDR1 SGHDT and CDR2 YYEEEE. The CDR3 sequence is 16 residues long. The CDR3 region is CASSPEGAGGPYEQYF. CDR3 DNA: TGTGCCAGCAGCCCCGAAGGAGCGGGGGGTCCCTACGAGCAGTACTTC.

The V call is TRBV7-2, the J call TRBJ1-6; no definite D call. Germline V gene data show CDR1 as SGHTA and CDR2 as FQGNSA. The CDR3 totals 15 residues. Trimming removed 1 base at V and 8 bases at J, with 12 bases between. Here the CDR3 reads CASSLGRWSDSPLHF. The CDR3 DNA reads TGTGCCAGCAGCTTAGGGAGGTGGTCGGATTCACCCCTCCACTTT. Full variable domain (missing parts from reference TRBV7-2 and TRBJ1-6): GAGVSQSPSNKVTEKGKDVELRCDPISGHTALYWYRQSLGQGLEFLIYFQGNSAPDKSGLPSDRFSAERTGGSVSTLTIQRTQQEDSAVYLCASSLGRWSDSPLHFGNGTRLTVT.

This chain joins TRBV7-9 and TRBJ2-7, with a possible D match to TRBD2 (5 bases). The CDR3 spans 14 residues. With 2 bases removed from V and 6 bases from J, the gap between germline ends came to 14 bases. Germline CDR1 SEHNR, CDR2 FQNEAQ (reference sequence). The CDR3 here is CASSLFGLEGEQYF. Written as DNA, the CDR3 is TGTGCCAGCAGCTTATTCGGTTTAGAGGGCGAGCAGTACTTC.

The J gene is TRBJ2-4, the V gene TRBV10-2, with a possible D match to TRBD1 (5 bases). Germline-derived CDR1 and CDR2 are WSHSY and SAAADI. The CDR3 covers 13 residues. The germline V and J ends were trimmed by 8 bases and 0 bases, with 8 bases remaining between them. The CDR3 spells CASGALAKNIQYF. The CDR3 nucleotides are TGCGCCAGCGGGGCCCTAGCCAAAAACATTCAGTACTTC.

This clone was seen only once. The CDR3 bases are TGTGCCAGCACCCCCCAACTAGGACAGGGGATACTACTCGCTGAAGCTTTCTTT. Translating gives CASTPQLGQGILLAEAFF. The rearrangement joins TRBV3-1 (or the pseudogene TRBV3-2) to TRBJ1-1; 9 bases agree with TRBD1. This CDR3 spans 18 amino acids. The germline CDR1 and CDR2 sequences are LGHDT and YNNKEL (reference sequence). Trimming removed 7 bases from V and 6 bases from J; junction bases left unmatched: 21.

The chain combines TRBV5-5 with TRBJ1-2, with a weak D call TRBD1 (6 bases). V gave up 1 base and J gave up 4 bases, with 17 bases separating them. The germline CDR1 and CDR2 sequences are SGHKS and YYEKEE (reference sequence). The CDR3 consists of 16 residues. CDR3 loop: CASSLLGGIVAYGYTF. The CDR3 nucleotides are TGTGCCAGCAGCTTGCTAGGGGGTATAGTCGCCTATGGCTACACCTTC. Supplemented by reference TRBV5-5 and TRBJ1-2, the full variable domain reads DAGVTQSPTHLIKTRGQQVTLRCSPISGHKSVSWYQQVLGQGPQFIFQYYEKEERGRGNFPDRFSARQFPNYSSELNVNALLLGDSALYLCASSLLGGIVAYGYTFGSGTRLTVV.

The V gene is TRBV4-3, the J gene TRBJ1-1, with unresolved D. Germline V CDR1 and CDR2: LGHNA, YSLEER. V lost 0 bases, J lost 5 bases, and 10 bases lay in between. The CDR3 has 14 amino acids. The CDR3 here is CASSQDLEATEAFF. The CDR3 coding sequence is TGCGCCAGCAGCCAAGATCTGGAGGCGACTGAAGCTTTCTTT.

This clone has a single count. The chain carries TRBV6-5 and TRBJ2-1; the D gene is possibly TRBD1 (5 bases). With 0 bases removed from V and 7 bases from J, the gap between germline ends came to 7 bases. The germline gives CDR1 MNHEY, CDR2 SVGAGI. The CDR3 is made up of 13 amino acids. CDR3 protein: CASSYSQGNEQFF. The DNA for the CDR3 is TGTGCCAGCAGTTACTCCCAGGGTAATGAGCAGTTCTTC.

The genes are TRBV19 and TRBJ1-2; maybe TRBD1 (6 bases). CDR3 length equals 13 residues. V gave up 6 bases and J gave up 7 bases, with 15 bases separating them. Germline loops: CDR1 LNHDA, CDR2 SQIVND (reference sequence). The CDR3 nucleotides are TGTGCCAGTAGGACTCAGGGGCGCGGTGGCTACACCTTC. This gives the protein CASRTQGRGGYTF.

The chain uses TRBV5-4 and TRBJ2-5; TRBD2 is a possible D gene (7 bases). The CDR3 totals 15 residues. The V gene lost 2 bases and the J gene lost 6 bases, with 17 bases spanning the gap. Per germline, CDR1 SGHNT and CDR2 YYREEE (reference sequence). This CDR3 reads CASSLRGARVKTQYF. CDR3 sequence (DNA): TGTGCCAGCAGCTTACGGGGGGCCAGGGTAAAGACCCAGTACTTC.

The chain carries TRBV7-2 and TRBJ1-5; TRBD1 matches 8 bases. V gave up 4 bases and J gave up 4 bases; unmatched junction bases: 6. CDR1 SGHTA and CDR2 FQGNSA come from the germline V gene. The length of the CDR3 is 15 residues. The CDR3, as DNA: TGTGCCAGCAGCTCCAGGACAGGGACGAATCAGCCCCAGCATTTT. Translating gives CASSSRTGTNQPQHF.

The V and J genes are TRBV6-5 and TRBJ2-2; TRBD2 matches at 12 bases. The germline gives CDR1 MNHEY, CDR2 SVGAGI. With 5 bases clipped from V and 7 bases from J, the junction kept 2 bases outside the gene matches. CDR3 length: 14 residues. CDR3 loop: CASSQGLAGGELFF. The DNA of the CDR3 is TGTGCCAGCAGTCAGGGACTAGCGGGCGGGGAGCTGTTTTTT.

The rearrangement uses TRBV28 and TRBJ1-3; D uncertain. The CDR3 is 14 amino acids. Looked up from germline, CDR1 is MDHEN and CDR2 is SYDVKM. Trimming removed 3 bases at V and 7 bases at J, with 13 bases between. The CDR3 reads CASSLPEQFNTIYF. The DNA for the CDR3 is TGTGCCAGCAGTTTGCCGGAGCAGTTTAACACCATATATTTT.

The chain joins TRBV28 to TRBJ2-2; D unresolved. V was clipped by 3 bases and J by 8 bases, with 4 bases between them. In germline, CDR1 is MDHEN, CDR2 SYDVKM. The CDR3 totals 11 residues. The DNA of the CDR3 is TGTGCCAGCAGTTTGACAGGGGAGCTGTTTTTT. Its translation is CASSLTGELFF.

V is TRBV4-2 and J is TRBJ2-2, with D possibly being TRBD2 (7 bases). V lost 0 bases and J 2 bases, leaving 19 bases between the germline ends. This CDR3 comprises 19 residues. Per the germline V gene, CDR1 is LGHNA and CDR2 is YNFKEQ. CDR3 loop: CASSQDRGGGTTNTGELFF. CDR3 in DNA: TGTGCCAGCAGCCAAGATAGGGGGGGTGGGACTACCAACACCGGGGAGCTGTTTTTT.

The chain joins TRBV4-3 to TRBJ1-3, with 7 bases lining up with TRBD1. The CDR3 has 16 residues. The J segment lost 0 bases and the V segment lost 4 bases, leaving 6 bases of the junction unmatched. Germline V gene lookup returns CDR1 LGHNA and CDR2 YSLEER. The CDR3 loop reads CASSLFRGSSGNTIYF. In DNA, the CDR3 is TGCGCCAGCAGCCTTTTCAGGGGGAGCTCTGGAAACACCATATATTTT.

This chain links TRBV19 with TRBJ1-3, with D perhaps TRBD1 (5 bases). The CDR3 has 13 residues. V lost 5 bases and J lost 5, with 10 bases in between. Germline V gene sequence: CDR1 LNHDA, CDR2 SQIVND (reference sequence). The CDR3 here is CASSVMGRNTIYF. The CDR3 bases are TGTGCCAGTAGTGTCATGGGGCGAAACACCATATATTTT.

V and J are TRBV3-1 (or the pseudogene TRBV3-2) and TRBJ2-7; 11 bases map to TRBD1. The length of the CDR3 is 17 residues. Germline loops: CDR1 LGHDT, CDR2 YNNKEL (reference sequence). Trimming took 0 bases from V and 7 from J; bases not matched to a gene: 11. Written as DNA, the CDR3 is TGTGCCAGCAGCCAAGATCGTTCGGGACAGGGGGTGTTGGAGCAGTACTTC. Amino acids: CASSQDRSGQGVLEQYF.

The chain combines TRBV3-1 (or the pseudogene TRBV3-2) with TRBJ2-5; 7 bases agree with TRBD2. CDR1 is LGHDT and CDR2 is YNNKEL in the germline V gene (reference sequence). CDR3 size: 16 residues. The V gene end was trimmed by 1 base and the J gene end by 5 bases; junction bases not matched to a gene: 10. In DNA form, the CDR3 reads TGTGCCAGCAGCCAAGGGGCTTGGGCGGGGGAGGAGACCCAGTACTTC. Protein product: CASSQGAWAGEETQYF.

V usage is TRBV12-5 and J usage is TRBJ2-5, with 9 bases that match TRBD2. Germline V lookup: CDR1 LGHNT, CDR2 FRNRAP. Unmatched junction bases numbered 9, after V lost 6 bases and J lost 4 bases. The CDR3 is 15 residues long. The CDR3 sequence is CASGPGLAELETQYF. DNA of the CDR3: TGTGCTAGTGGCCCGGGACTAGCTGAGTTAGAGACCCAGTACTTC.